These T cell receptor beta chains were read from a single sample in a study of T cell responses to AZD1222 COVID-19 vaccine. Profiled with immunoSEQ multiplex PCR; TCRdb holds only in-frame clones, not every one. The sample yields more than 150,000 clones, 85% to 95% seen once. Here the sequenced sample was peripheral blood, taken 28 days after the second AZD1222 dose. These receptors all come from an adult who received the AZD1222 COVID-19 vaccine. The CDR3 runs from the conserved cysteine through the conserved F or W. A D gene is named only where the DNA matches it firmly. Clone size appears in some rows only: once, few, many, or a class for an expanded clone.

d_gene: TRBD1; j_gene: TRBJ1-5; v_gene: TRBV5-1; abundance: -; CDR3aa: CASSSDRDSNQPQHF; CDR3nt: TGCGCCAGCAGCTCGGACAGGGATAGCAATCAGCCCCAGCATTTT
d_gene: TRBD1; j_gene: TRBJ1-4; v_gene: TRBV5-1; abundance: -; CDR3aa: CASSFRAGGEKLFF; CDR3nt: TGCGCCAGCAGCTTTCGGGCAGGGGGTGAAAAACTGTTTTTT
d_gene: -; j_gene: TRBJ1-3; v_gene: TRBV18; abundance: -; CDR3aa: CASSPGETNGNTIYF; CDR3nt: TGTGCCAGCTCACCGGGTGAGACAAACGGAAACACCATATATTTT
d_gene: -; j_gene: TRBJ1-1; v_gene: TRBV28; abundance: -; CDR3aa: CASSPMGWGVNTEAFF; CDR3nt: TGTGCCAGCAGCCCCATGGGGTGGGGGGTGAACACTGAAGCTTTCTTT
d_gene: TRBD2; j_gene: TRBJ2-7; v_gene: TRBV3-1/TRBV3-2; abundance: -; CDR3aa: CASSRSSTSGSSYEQYF; CDR3nt: TGTGCCAGCAGCCGCAGCTCGACTAGCGGGAGTTCCTACGAGCAGTACTTC
d_gene: -; j_gene: TRBJ2-3; v_gene: TRBV6-2/TRBV6-3; abundance: -; CDR3aa: CASSYSQIRDTQYF; CDR3nt: TGTGCCAGCAGTTATTCACAGATCCGAGATACGCAGTATTTT
d_gene: -; j_gene: TRBJ1-1; v_gene: TRBV2; abundance: -; CDR3aa: CASSEKGTEAFF; CDR3nt: TGTGCCAGCAGTGAAAAGGGGACTGAAGCTTTCTTT
d_gene: -; j_gene: TRBJ1-5; v_gene: TRBV2; abundance: -; CDR3aa: CASRAYNSNQPQHF; CDR3nt: TGTGCCAGCAGAGCCTACAACTCCAATCAGCCCCAGCATTTT
d_gene: -; j_gene: TRBJ2-3; v_gene: TRBV27; abundance: -; CDR3aa: CASSLQRGTDTQYF; CDR3nt: TGTGCCAGCAGTCTACAAAGGGGGACAGATACGCAGTATTTT
d_gene: -; j_gene: TRBJ2-1; v_gene: TRBV28; abundance: -; CDR3aa: CASSYSRVGIFEQFF; CDR3nt: TGTGCCAGCAGTTACAGTCGCGTGGGAATATTTGAGCAGTTCTTC
d_gene: -; j_gene: TRBJ1-2; v_gene: TRBV2; abundance: -; CDR3aa: CASSEAESYGYTF; CDR3nt: TGTGCCAGCAGTGAGGCCGAATCTTATGGCTACACCTTC
d_gene: -; j_gene: TRBJ2-3; v_gene: TRBV7-2; abundance: -; CDR3aa: CASSKARASRALDTQYF; CDR3nt: TGTGCCAGCAGTAAAGCGCGGGCTAGCCGAGCCTTGGATACGCAGTATTTT
d_gene: -; j_gene: TRBJ2-2; v_gene: TRBV5-6; abundance: -; CDR3aa: CASSLLGRTGELFF; CDR3nt: TGTGCCAGCAGCTTACTCGGGCGGACCGGGGAGCTGTTTTTT
d_gene: -; j_gene: TRBJ2-7; v_gene: TRBV27; abundance: -; CDR3aa: CASSPGHFYEQYF; CDR3nt: TGTGCCAGCAGTCCGGGACACTTCTACGAGCAGTACTTC
d_gene: -; j_gene: TRBJ1-2; v_gene: TRBV25-1; abundance: -; CDR3aa: CASKGYRQNGYTF; CDR3nt: TGTGCCAGCAAAGGGTACAGACAGAATGGCTACACCTTC
d_gene: -; j_gene: TRBJ1-5; v_gene: TRBV10-2; abundance: -; CDR3aa: CASSTGRGNQPQHF; CDR3nt: TGCGCCAGCAGTACAGGGAGGGGGAATCAGCCCCAGCATTTT
d_gene: TRBD2; j_gene: TRBJ2-7; v_gene: TRBV2; abundance: -; CDR3aa: CASSSSSGSLYEQYF; CDR3nt: TGTGCCAGCAGTTCTTCTAGCGGGTCGCTCTACGAGCAGTACTTC
d_gene: -; j_gene: TRBJ1-4; v_gene: TRBV4-1; abundance: -; CDR3aa: CASSQVRRATNEKLFF; CDR3nt: TGCGCCAGCAGCCAAGTAAGACGGGCAACTAATGAAAAACTGTTTTTT
d_gene: -; j_gene: TRBJ2-7; v_gene: TRBV19; abundance: -; CDR3aa: CASSGTNLAEQYF; CDR3nt: TGTGCCAGTAGTGGGACAAACCTTGCTGAGCAGTACTTC
d_gene: -; j_gene: TRBJ1-1; v_gene: TRBV2; abundance: -; CDR3aa: CASSEYSTGTRRAFF; CDR3nt: TGTGCCAGCAGTGAATATTCGACAGGCACCCGTCGAGCTTTCTTT
d_gene: -; j_gene: TRBJ2-2; v_gene: TRBV13; abundance: once; CDR3aa: CASSLFIGGPNTGELFF; CDR3nt: TGTGCCAGCAGCTTATTTATCGGGGGGCCTAACACCGGGGAGCTGTTTTTT
d_gene: -; j_gene: TRBJ2-3; v_gene: TRBV18; abundance: -; CDR3aa: CASSPPRPQDTQYF; CDR3nt: TGTGCCAGCTCACCGCCTAGGCCCCAGGATACGCAGTATTTT
d_gene: -; j_gene: TRBJ1-2; v_gene: TRBV7-8; abundance: -; CDR3aa: CASSLDINYGYTF; CDR3nt: TGTGCCAGCAGCCTTGACATTAACTATGGCTACACCTTC
d_gene: -; j_gene: TRBJ2-7; v_gene: TRBV6-5; abundance: -; CDR3aa: CASSPHGSIPYEQYF; CDR3nt: TGTGCCAGCAGCCCCCATGGTAGCATTCCCTACGAGCAGTACTTC
d_gene: -; j_gene: TRBJ2-1; v_gene: TRBV5-1; abundance: -; CDR3aa: CASSGKYNEQFF; CDR3nt: TGCGCCAGCAGCGGGAAATACAATGAGCAGTTCTTC
d_gene: -; j_gene: TRBJ2-7; v_gene: TRBV7-9; abundance: -; CDR3aa: CASSLGGASSYEQYF; CDR3nt: TGTGCCAGCAGTCTAGGCGGGGCCAGCTCCTACGAGCAGTACTTC
d_gene: -; j_gene: TRBJ1-1; v_gene: TRBV6-5; abundance: -; CDR3aa: CASSMDGNTEAFF; CDR3nt: TGTGCCAGCAGTATGGACGGAAACACTGAAGCTTTCTTT
d_gene: -; j_gene: TRBJ1-6; v_gene: TRBV2; abundance: -; CDR3aa: CASFYLVLHF; CDR3nt: TGTGCCAGTTTCTATTTGGTCCTCCACTTT
d_gene: -; j_gene: TRBJ2-1; v_gene: TRBV28; abundance: -; CDR3aa: CASSSQAHSSYNEQFF; CDR3nt: TGTGCCAGCAGTTCACAGGCTCACAGCTCCTACAATGAGCAGTTCTTC
d_gene: -; j_gene: TRBJ2-7; v_gene: TRBV6-5; abundance: few; CDR3aa: CASTAYEQYF; CDR3nt: TGTGCCAGCACCGCCTACGAGCAGTACTTC
d_gene: -; j_gene: TRBJ1-2; v_gene: TRBV7-9; abundance: -; CDR3aa: CASSAEGTGRTYGYTF; CDR3nt: TGTGCCAGCAGCGCTGAGGGGACGGGGAGGACCTATGGCTACACCTTC
d_gene: -; j_gene: TRBJ2-7; v_gene: TRBV28; abundance: -; CDR3aa: CASSIGQGGYEQYF; CDR3nt: TGTGCCAGCAGTATCGGACAGGGAGGGTACGAGCAGTACTTC
d_gene: -; j_gene: TRBJ1-5; v_gene: TRBV5-5; abundance: once; CDR3aa: CASSATGQPQHF; CDR3nt: TGTGCCAGCAGTGCTACGGGTCAGCCCCAGCATTTT
d_gene: TRBD2; j_gene: TRBJ2-1; v_gene: TRBV5-1; abundance: -; CDR3aa: CASSLLAGANEQFF; CDR3nt: TGCGCCAGCAGCTTATTAGCGGGAGCCAATGAGCAGTTCTTC
d_gene: -; j_gene: TRBJ2-1; v_gene: TRBV6-1; abundance: -; CDR3aa: CASSDGGTPYNEQFF; CDR3nt: TGTGCCAGCAGTGATGGCGGGACACCCTACAATGAGCAGTTCTTC
d_gene: -; j_gene: TRBJ2-2; v_gene: TRBV27; abundance: once; CDR3aa: CASSLPNFPGLDNTGELFF; CDR3nt: TGTGCCAGCAGTTTACCCAACTTTCCGGGACTCGACAACACCGGGGAGCTGTTTTTT
d_gene: TRBD1; j_gene: TRBJ1-2; v_gene: TRBV19; abundance: -; CDR3aa: CASSPGQVANYGYTF; CDR3nt: TGTGCCAGTAGTCCGGGACAGGTAGCTAACTATGGCTACACCTTC
d_gene: -; j_gene: TRBJ1-6; v_gene: TRBV25-1; abundance: -; CDR3aa: CASRKSGYNSPLHF; CDR3nt: TGTGCCAGCAGGAAGAGTGGGTATAATTCACCCCTCCACTTT
d_gene: -; j_gene: TRBJ1-1; v_gene: TRBV19; abundance: -; CDR3aa: CASSIDRNRAGTEAFF; CDR3nt: TGTGCCAGTAGTATAGATAGAAACAGGGCGGGCACTGAAGCTTTCTTT
d_gene: TRBD1; j_gene: TRBJ1-4; v_gene: TRBV19; abundance: -; CDR3aa: CASSGTGVGGINEKLFF; CDR3nt: TGTGCCAGTAGTGGAACAGGGGTTGGAGGGATCAATGAAAAACTGTTTTTT
d_gene: TRBD1; j_gene: TRBJ1-4; v_gene: TRBV30; abundance: -; CDR3aa: CAWSAVDRENEKLFF; CDR3nt: TGTGCCTGGAGTGCCGTGGACAGGGAGAATGAAAAACTGTTTTTT
d_gene: TRBD1; j_gene: TRBJ1-2; v_gene: TRBV19; abundance: few; CDR3aa: CASGRLGQSANYGYTF; CDR3nt: TGTGCCAGTGGGCGGCTGGGACAGTCGGCTAACTATGGCTACACCTTC
d_gene: TRBD2; j_gene: TRBJ2-5; v_gene: TRBV7-6; abundance: -; CDR3aa: CASSLVTSEVPGTQYF; CDR3nt: TGTGCCAGCAGCTTAGTGACTAGCGAGGTCCCGGGGACCCAGTACTTC
d_gene: -; j_gene: TRBJ2-2; v_gene: TRBV7-3; abundance: -; CDR3aa: CASSLTSFGGGELFF; CDR3nt: TGTGCCAGCAGCTTAACGAGTTTTGGGGGCGGGGAGCTGTTTTTT
d_gene: -; j_gene: TRBJ1-2; v_gene: TRBV30; abundance: -; CDR3aa: CAWTLKGLRDYGYTF; CDR3nt: TGTGCCTGGACCCTTAAGGGACTTCGGGACTATGGCTACACCTTC
d_gene: -; j_gene: TRBJ2-7; v_gene: TRBV27; abundance: -; CDR3aa: CASSFGPQVSEQYF; CDR3nt: TGTGCCAGCAGTTTCGGTCCCCAAGTCTCCGAGCAGTACTTC
d_gene: -; j_gene: TRBJ2-7; v_gene: TRBV2; abundance: -; CDR3aa: CASCAGYYEQYF; CDR3nt: TGTGCCAGCTGTGCTGGGTACTACGAGCAGTACTTC
d_gene: TRBD1; j_gene: TRBJ1-5; v_gene: TRBV19; abundance: -; CDR3aa: CASRRDRVEQPQHF; CDR3nt: TGTGCCAGTAGGAGGGACAGGGTAGAACAGCCCCAGCATTTT
d_gene: -; j_gene: TRBJ1-3; v_gene: TRBV6-5; abundance: once; CDR3aa: CASSLGTTIYF; CDR3nt: TGTGCCAGCAGCCTCGGGACCACCATATATTTT
d_gene: TRBD1; j_gene: TRBJ2-7; v_gene: TRBV6-1; abundance: once; CDR3aa: CASSDPAGTGVIYEQYF; CDR3nt: TGTGCCAGCAGTGATCCCGCCGGGACAGGGGTCATCTACGAGCAGTACTTC
d_gene: -; j_gene: TRBJ1-4; v_gene: TRBV19; abundance: -; CDR3aa: CASSIQRLPNEKLFF; CDR3nt: TGTGCCAGTAGTATACAAAGGCTACCTAATGAAAAACTGTTTTTT
d_gene: -; j_gene: TRBJ1-5; v_gene: TRBV12-3/TRBV12-4; abundance: -; CDR3aa: CASSFSNQPQHF; CDR3nt: TGTGCCAGCAGTTTCTCGAATCAGCCCCAGCATTTT
d_gene: -; j_gene: TRBJ2-5; v_gene: TRBV5-1; abundance: -; CDR3aa: CASSEDSQETQYF; CDR3nt: TGCGCCAGCAGCGAGGACAGCCAGGAGACCCAGTACTTC
d_gene: -; j_gene: TRBJ2-1; v_gene: TRBV3-1/TRBV3-2; abundance: many; CDR3aa: CASSPPLGNLGHNEQFF; CDR3nt: TGTGCCAGCAGCCCCCCCCTCGGCAATCTCGGACACAATGAGCAGTTCTTC
d_gene: TRBD1; j_gene: TRBJ1-4; v_gene: TRBV30; abundance: -; CDR3aa: CAWRDRNNEKLFF; CDR3nt: TGTGCCTGGCGGGACAGGAATAATGAAAAACTGTTTTTT
d_gene: -; j_gene: TRBJ2-1; v_gene: TRBV5-8; abundance: once; CDR3aa: CASSLARIGVSGHNEQFF; CDR3nt: TGTGCCAGCAGCTTGGCGAGAATAGGGGTGTCGGGACACAATGAGCAGTTCTTC
d_gene: TRBD1; j_gene: TRBJ2-7; v_gene: TRBV28; abundance: -; CDR3aa: CASSLSRDRYEQYF; CDR3nt: TGTGCCAGCAGTTTGTCCCGGGACAGGTACGAGCAGTACTTC
d_gene: -; j_gene: TRBJ1-6; v_gene: TRBV19; abundance: -; CDR3aa: CATSLTGNSPLHF; CDR3nt: TGTGCCACCAGCTTAACAGGGAATTCACCCCTCCACTTT
d_gene: TRBD2; j_gene: TRBJ2-7; v_gene: TRBV12-3/TRBV12-4; abundance: -; CDR3aa: CASGERGPYEQYF; CDR3nt: TGTGCCAGCGGGGAGCGGGGCCCCTACGAGCAGTACTTC